The T cell receptor beta chain described here comes from a study of blood T cell repertoires in COVID-19. Germline-derived CDR1 and CDR2 are DFQATT and SNEGSKA (reference sequence). Between the trimmed V and J ends, which lost 3 bases and 0 bases, there was a span of 11 bases. The length of the CDR3 is 14 residues. Here immunoSEQ multiplex PCR was the method, and the copy in TCRdb shows in-frame clones only, minus some. The sample carries 200,000 or so clones, around 80% recorded once. Across over 20 US areas, participants ranged in age from 18 to 89 years. Cohorts were assigned according to the clinical history that participants reported. Recovered Cohort 3 donors showed two negative PCRs, clearance, or symptom resolution.

The source material was PBMCs or T cells enriched from blood (not recorded which). J is TRBJ1-1 and V is TRBV20-1, with D possibly being TRBD1 (6 bases). The clonotype was recovered from a man in his 60s who had recovered from COVID-19. CDR3 DNA: TGCAGTGCTAGTGGACAGTACATGAACACTGAAGCTTTCTTT. Encoded protein: CSASGQYMNTEAFF.